Listed below are T cell receptor beta chains from one sample, sequenced in a study of blood T cell repertoires in COVID-19. Sequenced by immunoSEQ multiplex PCR; TCRdb stores in-frame clones only, minus some. The sample has about 55,000 clones, roughly 87% seen once. Material: peripheral blood. All receptors come from a man aged 40-49 years with COVID-19, enrolled during active disease. CDR3s include the opening cysteine and the closing phenylalanine or tryptophan. The D gene is left open where the match is weak. Size tells how often a clone was seen (once, few, many) or the class of an expanded clone, and some rows leave it out.

TRBV6-5	NA	NA	TRBJ1-1	CASSREGGLNTEAFF	TGTGCCAGCAGTAGGGAGGGGGGATTGAACACTGAAGCTTTCTTT
TRBV18	TRBD1	NA	TRBJ2-7	CASSRQGSYEQYF	TGTGCCAGCTCAAGACAGGGTTCCTACGAGCAGTACTTC
TRBV28	NA	NA	TRBJ1-1	CASRPPGVRAFF	TGTGCCAGCAGGCCCCCGGGGGTTAGGGCTTTCTTT
TRBV27	NA	NA	TRBJ2-6	CASQVYSGANVLTF	TGTGCCAGCCAGGTTTATTCTGGGGCCAACGTCCTGACTTTC
TRBV2	NA	NA	TRBJ1-2	CASREDGGGYGYTF	TGTGCCAGCAGGGAAGATGGGGGCGGCTATGGCTACACCTTC
TRBV12-5	NA	NA	TRBJ1-4	CASSSETNEKLFF	TGTGCTAGTTCTTCCGAGACTAATGAAAAACTGTTTTTT
TRBV6-1	TRBD2	NA	TRBJ2-3	CASSVMVAGGTDTQYF	TGTGCCAGCAGTGTTATGGTAGCGGGAGGGACAGATACGCAGTATTTT
TRBV10-3	NA	NA	TRBJ2-5	CAISDPPGRAQETQYF	TGTGCCATCAGTGACCCCCCCGGCAGGGCCCAAGAGACCCAGTACTTC
TRBV5-1	NA	once	TRBJ2-2	CASSHGTTGELFF	TGCGCCAGCAGCCACGGGACTACCGGGGAGCTGTTTTTT
TRBV12-5	NA	NA	TRBJ2-1	CASGLGAGEQFF	TGTGCTAGTGGTTTGGGGGCTGGGGAGCAGTTCTTC
TRBV10-2	NA	NA	TRBJ1-2	CARPPRGSRQTNYGYTF	TGCGCCAGGCCCCCCCGGGGGTCGAGACAAACTAACTATGGCTACACCTTC
TRBV29-1	NA	NA	TRBJ2-1	CSVGGQTLNNEQFF	TGCAGCGTTGGAGGACAGACCTTAAACAATGAGCAGTTCTTC
TRBV10-3	TRBD1	NA	TRBJ1-1	CAISESGQNESIEAFF	TGTGCCATCAGTGAGTCGGGACAGAATGAGAGTATTGAAGCTTTCTTT
TRBV7-9	TRBD1	NA	TRBJ2-4	CASSRDRGIQYF	TGTGCCAGCAGCCGGGACAGGGGCATTCAGTACTTC
TRBV9	TRBD1	NA	TRBJ2-7	CASSVEPNRQGANEQYF	TGTGCCAGCAGCGTAGAACCTAATCGACAGGGGGCTAACGAGCAGTACTTC
TRBV11-3	TRBD2	NA	TRBJ2-1	CASSLSGGRSEQFF	TGTGCCAGCAGCTTGAGCGGGGGGCGGAGTGAGCAGTTCTTC
TRBV3-1/TRBV3-2	NA	few	TRBJ1-3	CASSHYRVSNF	TGTGCCAGCAGCCATTACAGGGTGAGTAATTTT
TRBV16	NA	NA	TRBJ2-1	CASSQSSPYNEQFF	TGTGCCAGCAGCCAATCGAGCCCCTACAATGAGCAGTTCTTC
TRBV5-1	NA	NA	TRBJ2-1	CASSQFRGAENEQFF	TGCGCCAGCAGCCAGTTTCGGGGGGCGGAGAATGAGCAGTTCTTC
TRBV2	NA	NA	TRBJ1-5	CASSVLGGGFGNQPQHF	TGTGCCAGCAGTGTTCTTGGGGGCGGATTTGGCAATCAGCCCCAGCATTTT
TRBV27	NA	NA	TRBJ1-1	CASSLGGGGTEAFF	TGTGCCAGCAGTTTGGGGGGGGGAGGTACTGAAGCTTTCTTT
TRBV19	TRBD1	NA	TRBJ1-1	CASSQDRLPNTEAFF	TGTGCCAGTAGCCAGGACAGGTTGCCTAACACTGAAGCTTTCTTT
TRBV14	NA	NA	TRBJ1-2	CASSLLDSPYGYTF	TGTGCCAGCAGCCTCCTGGACAGCCCCTATGGCTACACCTTC
TRBV2	NA	NA	TRBJ2-1	CASSVRTVSYNEQFF	TGTGCCAGCAGTGTCAGGACAGTCTCCTACAATGAGCAGTTCTTC
TRBV20-1	TRBD1	NA	TRBJ1-1	CSAREQGEAFF	TGCAGTGCTAGAGAGCAGGGGGAGGCTTTCTTT
TRBV5-5	NA	NA	TRBJ1-6	CASSLGSGDSPLHF	TGTGCCAGCAGCTTGGGTTCCGGAGATTCACCCCTCCACTTT
TRBV19	NA	NA	TRBJ1-4	CASTYREGEKLFF	TGTGCCAGTACCTACAGGGAAGGTGAAAAACTGTTTTTT
TRBV10-3	NA	NA	TRBJ2-6	CAASSGANVLTF	TGTGCCGCCAGCTCTGGGGCCAACGTCCTGACTTTC
TRBV7-6	TRBD1	NA	TRBJ2-2	CASSLEPGGSGELFF	TGTGCCAGCAGCTTAGAGCCAGGGGGATCCGGGGAGCTGTTTTTT
TRBV27	TRBD2	NA	TRBJ2-7	CASSPTSPSGAYEQYF	TGTGCCAGCAGTCCTACCAGTCCTAGCGGGGCCTACGAGCAGTACTTC
TRBV28	TRBD2	NA	TRBJ2-3	CASSKGGSTDTQYF	TGTGCCAGCAGTAAGGGAGGGAGCACAGATACGCAGTATTTT
TRBV18	TRBD1	NA	TRBJ2-7	CASSPGTGDYEQYF	TGTGCCAGCTCGCCGGGGACAGGGGACTACGAGCAGTACTTC
TRBV19	NA	NA	TRBJ1-1	CATRGDGSRRVGAFF	TGTGCCACGCGGGGGGACGGTTCTCGTCGGGTCGGGGCTTTCTTT
TRBV25-1	TRBD1	NA	TRBJ1-2	CASSYSTGNYGYTF	TGTGCCAGCAGCTATTCGACAGGGAACTATGGCTACACCTTC
TRBV11-2	NA	NA	TRBJ2-5	CASSSIGLFETQYF	TGTGCCAGCAGCTCCATTGGACTCTTTGAGACCCAGTACTTC
TRBV7-7	NA	NA	TRBJ2-1	CASSLDLSGEQFF	TGTGCTAGCAGCTTAGACTTGAGCGGGGAGCAGTTCTTC
TRBV29-1	TRBD1	NA	TRBJ2-3	CSVGFGQGPQDTQYF	TGCAGCGTGGGATTTGGACAGGGACCCCAAGATACGCAGTATTTT
TRBV25-1	NA	NA	TRBJ1-2	CASKADSGDGYTF	TGTGCCAGCAAGGCGGACAGTGGGGATGGCTACACCTTC